The 31 T cell receptor beta chains given below trace back to one sample, sequenced in a study of cytomegalovirus exposure and HLA in healthy donors. The PCR made use of 60 Vbeta and 13 Jbeta primers. Clones were read by immunoSEQ multiplex PCR, and TCRdb kept only the in-frame ones, dropping some. The sample has fewer than 200,000 clones, approximately 81% seen once. Specimen: PBMCs. Receptors were obtained from a woman aged 25 to 39 in good health and CMV-seronegative.

This clone appeared a few times. The rearrangement joins TRBV7-2 to TRBJ1-6, with no clear D. Between the trimmed V and J ends, which lost 5 bases and 7 bases, there was a span of 9 bases. The V gene's germline CDR1 is SGHTA and CDR2 FQGNSA. The CDR3 has 13 residues. CDR3 coding DNA: TGTGCCAGCAGCGGGCAGTCCAATTCACCCCTCCACTTT. Translation gives CASSGQSNSPLHF.

V and J are TRBV27 and TRBJ1-4; D remains ambiguous. Trimming shortened V by 1 base and J by 5 bases, and 14 bases separated the two germline ends. CDR1 is MNHEY and CDR2 is SMNVEV in the germline V gene (reference sequence). The CDR3 consists of 16 residues. The CDR3 sequence: CASSLFRPGQNEKLFF. The DNA of the CDR3 is TGTGCCAGCAGTTTATTCCGTCCAGGCCAGAATGAAAAACTGTTTTTT.

The V and J genes are TRBV5-1 and TRBJ1-2; 11 bases line up with TRBD1. The CDR3 covers 15 residues. Germline CDR1 reads SGHRS; CDR2 reads YFSETQ. V lost 3 bases and J lost 8; bases outside the gene matches: 9. DNA for the CDR3: TGCGCCAGCAGCTCCGGGACAGGGGGTGGAGGCGGCTACACCTTC. Protein: CASSSGTGGGGGYTF.

The chain recombines TRBV27 with TRBJ1-6, with a tentative D call TRBD1 (5 bases). V lost 5 bases, J lost 4 bases, and 15 bases lay in between. Germline V gene data show CDR1 as MNHEY and CDR2 as SMNVEV (reference sequence). The CDR3 covers 16 residues. In DNA, the CDR3 is TGTGCCAGCAGTACGTCAGGGATTCCTTATAATTCACCCCTCCACTTT. Its protein product is CASSTSGIPYNSPLHF.

The chain couples TRBV5-1 to TRBJ2-5; no firm D call. Germline V lookup: CDR1 SGHRS, CDR2 YFSETQ. V dropped 4 bases and J dropped 3 bases, with 7 bases sitting between them. The CDR3 totals 12 residues. This CDR3 is CASSQEKETQYF. The CDR3 region has the DNA TGCGCCAGCAGCCAAGAGAAAGAGACCCAGTACTTC.

The J gene is TRBJ2-6, the V gene TRBV5-1; D perhaps matches TRBD1 (5 bases). From germline, CDR1 is SGHRS and CDR2 YFSETQ. V gave up 5 bases and J gave up 0 bases, with 15 bases separating them. The CDR3 is 17 amino acids. This CDR3 is CASSSSTDSSGANVLTF. The CDR3 coding sequence is TGCGCCAGCAGTTCGTCGACAGATAGCTCTGGGGCCAACGTCCTGACTTTC.

The chain couples TRBV5-1 to TRBJ2-5; TRBD2 agrees at 11 bases. The trim removed 1 base at V and 5 bases at J, leaving 7 bases unmatched. CDR3 size: 16 residues. From germline, CDR1 is SGHRS and CDR2 YFSETQ. DNA for the CDR3: TGCGCCAGCAGCTTGTTGACTAGCGGGATAACGGAGACCCAGTACTTC. This gives the protein CASSLLTSGITETQYF. Based on the CDR3 plus reference TRBV5-1 and TRBJ2-5, the full variable domain is KAGVTQTPRYLIKTRGQQVTLSCSPISGHRSVSWYQQTPGQGLQFLFEYFSETQRNKGNFPGRFSGRQFSNSRSEMNVSTLELGDSALYLCASSLLTSGITETQYFGPGTRLLVL.

The chain has TRBV7-2 and TRBJ2-7; a weak D match, TRBD1 (7 bases). CDR3 length: 15 amino acids. Trimming removed 1 base from V and 3 bases from J, with 13 bases in between. The germline CDR1 and CDR2 sequences are SGHTA and FQGNSA. The CDR3 sequence is CASSLGGAGGYEQYF. DNA for the CDR3: TGTGCCAGCAGCTTAGGGGGGGCAGGGGGCTACGAGCAGTACTTC.

This clone has only one observation. The V call is TRBV27, the J call TRBJ2-1, with TRBD2 matching over 13 bases. Germline loops: CDR1 MNHEY, CDR2 SMNVEV (reference sequence). The CDR3 has 15 amino acids. V dropped 6 bases and J dropped 5; count of bases not matched to a gene: 4. CDR3: CASSSGTSGDNEQFF. As DNA, the CDR3 is TGTGCCAGCAGCTCCGGGACTAGCGGGGACAATGAGCAGTTCTTC.

The chain carries TRBV28 and TRBJ2-7; 7 nucleotides align to TRBD1. V lost 2 bases, J lost 2 bases, and 3 bases stayed unmatched. CDR3 size: 14 residues. Germline V gives CDR1 MDHEN, CDR2 SYDVKM. The CDR3 loop is CASSLRGLPYEQYF. CDR3 nucleotide sequence: TGTGCCAGCAGTTTAAGGGGGCTACCCTACGAGCAGTACTTC.

V usage is TRBV7-2 and J usage is TRBJ1-5, with a weak D call TRBD1 (6 bases). Trimming shortened V by 4 bases and J by 3 bases, and 10 bases separated the two germline ends. From germline, CDR1 is SGHTA and CDR2 FQGNSA. There are 14 residues in the CDR3. CDR3 sequence (DNA): TGTGCCAGCAGCTCGCCAGGGGCCAATCAGCCCCAGCATTTT. Translation gives CASSSPGANQPQHF. Variable domain in full (rest from reference TRBV7-2 and TRBJ1-5): GAGVSQSPSNKVTEKGKDVELRCDPISGHTALYWYRQSLGQGLEFLIYFQGNSAPDKSGLPSDRFSAERTGGSVSTLTIQRTQQEDSAVYLCASSSPGANQPQHFGDGTRLSIL.

This clone has only one observation. The chain links TRBV28 to TRBJ2-1, with D possibly being TRBD1 (5 bases). Germline CDR1 reads MDHEN; CDR2 reads SYDVKM. The V end lost 2 bases, the J end lost 5 bases, and 10 bases lay between the germline ends. The CDR3 has 14 amino acids. DNA for the CDR3: TGTGCCAGCAGTTTAGGACATAACAACAATGAGCAGTTCTTC. Translation: CASSLGHNNNEQFF. The full variable domain, in which reference TRBV28 and TRBJ2-1 provide the parts outside the CDR3, is DVKVTQSSRYLVKRTGEKVFLECVQDMDHENMFWYRQDPGLGLRLIYFSYDVKMKEKGDIPEGYSVSREKKERFSLILESASTNQTSMYLCASSLGHNNNEQFFGPGTRLTVL.

The V and J genes are TRBV5-6 and TRBJ2-4; the D gene is possibly TRBD2 (6 bases). The V gene lost 1 base and the J gene lost 0 bases, with 11 bases spanning the gap. The V gene's germline CDR1 is SGHDT and CDR2 YYEEEE. CDR3 length equals 16 residues. CDR3 DNA: TGTGCCAGCAGCTTGCGGGAGCTTATAGCCAAAAACATTCAGTACTTC. The encoded protein is CASSLRELIAKNIQYF. Using reference TRBV5-6 and TRBJ2-4 for the parts outside the CDR3, the full variable domain is DAGVTQSPTHLIKTRGQQVTLRCSPKSGHDTVSWYQQALGQGPQFIFQYYEEEERQRGNFPDRFSGHQFPNYSSELNVNALLLGDSALYLCASSLRELIAKNIQYFGAGTRLSVL.

This clone was seen just once. The chain has TRBV29-1 and TRBJ2-1, with 9 bases lining up with TRBD2. This CDR3 region has 15 residues. Per germline, CDR1 SQVTM and CDR2 ANQGSEA. V was pared by 4 bases and J by 9 bases, with 13 bases of the junction left unmatched. CDR3 region: CSVASGTSLSPEQFF. The CDR3 DNA sequence: TGCAGCGTTGCTTCCGGGACTAGCCTTTCGCCTGAGCAGTTCTTC.

This CDR3 reads CASSEGSSQANYGYTF. The DNA of the CDR3 is TGTGCCAGCAGTGAAGGCTCAAGCCAAGCGAACTATGGCTACACCTTC. V gene TRBV2 combines with J gene TRBJ1-2; D is uncertain. V lost 1 base, J lost 2 bases, and 14 bases lay in between. Germline assignment: CDR1 SNHLY and CDR2 FYNNEI. CDR3 length: 16 residues.

The V call is TRBV28, the J call TRBJ2-1, with a weak D call TRBD1 (6 bases). The germline V gene encodes CDR1 MDHEN and CDR2 SYDVKM. The ends were cut back, 4 bases at V and 3 bases at J, with 7 bases in the middle. The CDR3 is made up of 13 amino acids. The CDR3 reads CASSSQGYNEQFF. In nucleotides, the CDR3 is TGTGCCAGCAGTTCACAGGGCTACAATGAGCAGTTCTTC.

The chain uses TRBV5-4 and TRBJ1-1, with D tentatively TRBD1 (5 bases). Germline values: CDR1 SGHNT, CDR2 YYREEE (reference sequence). Between the trimmed V and J ends, which lost 1 base and 0 bases, there was a span of 7 bases. This CDR3 comprises 14 residues. DNA of the CDR3: TGTGCCAGCAGCTTGAGGGGTTTGAACACTGAAGCTTTCTTT. It is translated as CASSLRGLNTEAFF.

V gene TRBV9 combines with J gene TRBJ2-2; 10 bases align to TRBD1. CDR1 and CDR2 from the germline V gene are SGDLS and YYNGEE. CDR3 length equals 17 residues. Trimming removed 0 bases from V and 4 bases from J; junction bases left unmatched: 6. The CDR3 DNA is TGTGCCAGCAGCGTAGGACAGGGGGCCGCCGGCACCGGGGAGCTGTTTTTT. Translation gives CASSVGQGAAGTGELFF.

The chain carries TRBV6-6 and TRBJ1-1; 7 nucleotides match TRBD1. Germline CDR1 MNHNY, CDR2 SVGAGI (reference sequence). V lost 6 bases and J lost 5; bases outside the gene matches: 6. The CDR3 runs 13 residues. The CDR3 spells CASRTGLGTEAFF. DNA of the CDR3: TGTGCCAGCAGGACAGGGTTAGGTACTGAAGCTTTCTTT.

The V and J genes are TRBV7-2 and TRBJ2-1, with 12 bases fitting TRBD2. Trimming removed 1 base from V and 8 bases from J; junction bases left unmatched: 6. The CDR3 has 16 residues. Germline CDR1 SGHTA, CDR2 FQGNSA. This chain's CDR3 is CASSLGGTSGRYEQFF. CDR3 coding DNA: TGTGCCAGCAGCTTAGGTGGAACTAGCGGGAGGTATGAGCAGTTCTTC.

The rearrangement uses TRBV13 and TRBJ2-1; D not resolved. V lost 0 bases and J lost 10, with 13 bases in between. The CDR3 is 14 residues long. Germline CDR1 reads PRHDT; CDR2 reads FYEKMQ (reference sequence). For the CDR3, the DNA is TGTGCCAGCAGCTTAGGAGGTGCGGTAGGCGAGCAGTTCTTC. This gives the protein CASSLGGAVGEQFF. Full variable domain (remainder filled in from reference TRBV13 and TRBJ2-1): AAGVIQSPRHLIKEKRETATLKCYPIPRHDTVYWYQQGPGQDPQFLISFYEKMQSDKGSIPDRFSAQQFSDYHSELNMSSLELGDSALYFCASSLGGAVGEQFFGPGTRLTVL.

This clone was detected only once. This rearrangement joins TRBV6-6 to TRBJ2-7, with D maybe TRBD2 (6 bases). CDR1 is MNHNY, CDR2 SVGAGI, per germline (reference sequence). V lost 6 bases to trimming and J lost 0 bases, with 18 bases between them. CDR3 length equals 16 residues. CDR3 DNA: TGTGCCAGCAGCCCACCCCTAGCGACCCGCTCCTACGAGCAGTACTTC. This codes for CASSPPLATRSYEQYF.

The CDR3 sequence: CSVAFRDIQETQYF. CDR3 bases: TGCAGCGTTGCCTTCCGGGACATACAAGAGACCCAGTACTTC. The J gene is TRBJ2-5, the V gene TRBV29-1, with a possible D match to TRBD1 (6 bases). The V and J ends lost 4 bases and 2 bases respectively, with 14 bases between them. Germline V gene sequence: CDR1 SQVTM, CDR2 ANQGSEA. This CDR3 has 14 residues.

V is TRBV7-9 and J is TRBJ2-3; possibly TRBD2 for D (6 bases). Per the germline V gene, CDR1 is SEHNR and CDR2 is FQNEAQ (reference sequence). This CDR3 is 14 amino acids long. V was cut by 1 base and J by 4 bases, with 9 bases left in between. CDR3 amino acids: CASSLEAGADTQYF. In DNA form, the CDR3 reads TGTGCCAGCAGCTTAGAAGCGGGCGCAGATACGCAGTATTTT.

This clone has a single count. The J gene is TRBJ2-1, the V gene TRBV20-1; maybe TRBD2 (5 bases). In germline, CDR1 is DFQATT, CDR2 SNEGSKA (reference sequence). The V and J ends lost 7 bases and 8 bases respectively, with 12 bases between them. The CDR3 has 11 residues. The CDR3 sequence: CSGWRSDEQFF. The CDR3 DNA reads TGCAGTGGGTGGAGGTCGGATGAGCAGTTCTTC.

V and J are TRBV18 and TRBJ1-2; possibly TRBD1 for D (6 bases). With 1 base removed from V and 0 bases from J, the gap between germline ends came to 9 bases. The CDR3 length is 15 residues. From germline, CDR1 is KGHSH and CDR2 LQKENI. CDR3 sequence (DNA): TGTGCCAGCTCACCACAGACAGGAACTAACTATGGCTACACCTTC. This sequence encodes CASSPQTGTNYGYTF.

This chain uses TRBV9 with TRBJ1-1, with D uncertain. CDR1 and CDR2 from the germline V gene are SGDLS and YYNGEE. This CDR3 region has 15 residues. V dropped 0 bases and J dropped 3 bases, with 12 bases sitting between them. CDR3 in amino acids: CASSVDLGAHTEAFF. As DNA, the CDR3 is TGTGCCAGCAGCGTAGATCTGGGAGCGCACACTGAAGCTTTCTTT.

This clone was counted only a few times. The V and J genes are TRBV6-1 and TRBJ1-2; 8 bases fit TRBD1. This CDR3 is built from 13 residues. V lost 5 bases and J lost 5; bases outside the gene matches: 4. Germline assignment: CDR1 MNHNS and CDR2 SASEGT. CDR3 residues: CASSFDRGYGYTF. As DNA, the CDR3 is TGTGCCAGCAGTTTTGACAGGGGATATGGCTACACCTTC.

For the CDR3, the DNA is TGTGCCAGCATAAACACAGGGGTAGGGCAAAATCAGCCCCAGCATTTT. Translating gives CASINTGVGQNQPQHF. V and J are TRBV28 and TRBJ1-5, with 7 positions matching TRBD1. The CDR3 extends over 16 amino acids. CDR1 is MDHEN, CDR2 SYDVKM, per germline. The V and J ends lost 7 bases and 4 bases, in that order; junction bases with no gene match: 13.

The rearrangement links TRBV7-9 to TRBJ1-1; 9 nucleotides match TRBD1. CDR3 size: 15 residues. V gave up 1 base and J gave up 3 bases; unmatched junction bases: 3. Germline CDR1 and CDR2: SEHNR and FQNEAQ (reference sequence). CDR3 amino acids: CASSLGDREDTEAFF. DNA for the CDR3: TGTGCCAGCAGCTTAGGGGACAGGGAGGACACTGAAGCTTTCTTT.

The chain combines TRBV5-6 with TRBJ1-1; D perhaps matches TRBD1 (6 bases). Germline CDR1 SGHDT, CDR2 YYEEEE. The CDR3 consists of 14 residues. Between the trimmed V and J ends, which lost 1 base and 5 bases, there was a span of 12 bases. In nucleotides, the CDR3 is TGTGCCAGCAGCTTGAGGGGGAGGGGAACTGAAGCTTTCTTT. The encoded protein is CASSLRGRGTEAFF.